The sequence of this TCR beta chain was determined in a study of T-cell reconstitution after alpha-beta-depleted transplantation in children. The CDR3 has 16 residues. Germline V gives CDR1 SGHTA, CDR2 FQGNSA. V shed 4 bases and J 3 bases; nucleotides not matched to a gene: 7. Unique molecular identifiers were incorporated when the TCRbeta library was constructed. Via MiXCR, TCRdb re-called the PCR reads, giving one row per CDR3 protein. In the table there are around 480,000 distinct CDR3 sequences, roughly 33% of which are singletons. The material sequenced was PBMCs from the stem cell graft donor, taken from the stem cell graft. This TCR came from a human donor who donated a stem cell graft to a child with aplastic anemia. This chain connects TRBV7-2 to TRBJ2-1; 9 positions match TRBD1. The chain's CDR3 is CASSSRGTGSYNEQFF. CDR3 nucleotides: TGTGCCAGCAGCTCTCGGGGGACAGGGAGCTACAATGAGCAGTTCTTC.